This TCR beta chain was recorded in a study of blood T cell repertoires in COVID-19. For the study at large: Acute and convalescent COVID-19 specimens originated in the United States, Italy and Spain. T cells, B-cell-depleted T cells, or PBMCs supplied cDNA or gDNA.

Per the authors' pipeline: Estimation of nucleated cell counts was performed using reference gene primer amplification. Sequencing used immunoSEQ multiplex PCR; TCRdb keeps in-frame clones, though not all of them. Clone size and the V and J calls come from that table; the DNA yielded D and trimming. The sample lists approximately 94,000 clones; around four fifths were seen once. The sample comprised peripheral blood. This receptor was taken from a woman aged 65 to 85 with acute or convalescent COVID-19.

As DNA, the CDR3 is TGTGCCAGCAGCGTAGGCGGGGACTTAAACATTCAGTACTTC. Protein: CASSVGGDLNIQYF. The chain couples TRBV9 to TRBJ2-4; D perhaps matches TRBD2 (6 bases). The CDR3 sequence is 14 residues long. The V gene lost 0 bases and the J gene lost 6 bases, with 10 bases spanning the gap. Per the germline V gene, CDR1 is SGDLS and CDR2 is YYNGEE.